The clone carrying this T cell receptor (beta chain) was picked up many times. This sample was taken from a study of human T cells and chemical hapten exposure. One entry per CDR3 protein, called by TCRdb with MiXCR from the RACE reads. Among a few hundred thousand distinct CDR3 sequences listed, about 6% were seen once. Documented time point: patch test 2, 6 weeks after DPC sensitization. Treatment reported: therapeutic diphenylcyclopropenone sensitization with weekly scalp DPC. The V gene's germline CDR1 is MGHRA and CDR2 YSYEKL. CDR3 length: 17 residues. Trimming removed 0 bases from V and 0 bases from J, with 14 bases in between.

This sample comprised whole blood, obtained in connection with sensitization to the hapten diphenylcyclopropenone (DPC). The V and J genes are TRBV4-1 and TRBJ1-1, with TRBD1 as a possible D gene (5 bases). The receptor was isolated from a young woman with alopecia areata. Some clones in this sample may be carry-over from other donors' samples. The CDR3 nucleotides are TGCGCCAGCAGCCAAGAAGTAGACAGTTCGATGAACACTGAAGCTTTCTTT. Translation gives CASSQEVDSSMNTEAFF.